The clone carrying this TCR beta chain was seen just once. Sequencing used immunoSEQ multiplex PCR; TCRdb keeps in-frame clones, though not all of them. The sample holds fewer than 45,000 clones, about 85% seen once. V lost 7 bases and J lost 2, with 11 bases in between. The germline V gene encodes CDR1 MDHEN and CDR2 SYDVKM. The CDR3 is 13 amino acids. This entry belongs to a study of blood T cell repertoires in COVID-19. Study information: T cells, B-cell-depleted T cells, or PBMCs provided the cDNA or gDNA that served as material.

Material: peripheral blood. The source of this sequence is a human donor in a cohort sampled during active COVID-19. The chain recombines TRBV28 with TRBJ2-5; TRBD2 might be the D (6 bases). The CDR3 DNA sequence: TGTGCCAGCAAACGGGGGTGGCAAGAGACCCAGTACTTC. Protein sequence: CASKRGWQETQYF.